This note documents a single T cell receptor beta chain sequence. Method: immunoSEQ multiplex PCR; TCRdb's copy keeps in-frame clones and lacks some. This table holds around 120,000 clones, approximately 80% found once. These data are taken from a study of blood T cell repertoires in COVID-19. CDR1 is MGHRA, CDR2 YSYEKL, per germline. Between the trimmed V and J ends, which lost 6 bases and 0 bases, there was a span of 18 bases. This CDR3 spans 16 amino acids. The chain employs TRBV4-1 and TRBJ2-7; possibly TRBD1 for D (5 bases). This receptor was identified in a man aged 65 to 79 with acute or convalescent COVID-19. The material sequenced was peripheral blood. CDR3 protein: CASSGPQGSGSYEQYF. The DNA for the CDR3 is TGCGCCAGCAGTGGACCTCAGGGCTCGGGCTCCTACGAGCAGTACTTC.